The next 20 T cell receptor beta chains were all read from a single sample in a study of blood T cell repertoires in COVID-19. TCRdb keeps only in-frame clones here, not all; method: immunoSEQ multiplex PCR. This sample has 200,000 to 250,000 clones, with around 80% found just once. Sequenced material: peripheral blood. Receptor source: a woman aged 40 to 55 with acute or convalescent COVID-19.

The rearrangement joins TRBV4-1 to TRBJ2-7; D may be TRBD1 (5 bases). V lost 0 bases and J 4 bases, leaving 13 bases between the germline ends. The CDR3 is made up of 15 amino acids. Per germline, CDR1 MGHRA and CDR2 YSYEKL. CDR3 sequence reads: CASSQEQANPYEQYF. The DNA for the CDR3 is TGCGCCAGCAGCCAAGAACAGGCTAACCCGTACGAGCAGTACTTC.

The genes are TRBV7-3 and TRBJ2-1, with 7 bases fitting TRBD2. Germline CDR1 SGHTA, CDR2 FQGTGA. The CDR3 runs 15 residues. Unmatched junction bases numbered 8, after V lost 4 bases and J lost 5 bases. CDR3 residues: CASSYLAAVNNEQFF. The CDR3 DNA is TGTGCCAGCAGCTACCTAGCGGCTGTAAACAATGAGCAGTTCTTC.

The chain carries TRBV18 and TRBJ1-1; D remains ambiguous. CDR1 and CDR2 from the germline V gene are KGHSH and LQKENI. V dropped 4 bases and J dropped 8 bases, with 14 bases sitting between them. The CDR3 covers 13 residues. CDR3 nucleotide sequence: TGTGCCAGCTCACGAGGGAGTGACGAAGAAGCTTTCTTT. It translates to CASSRGSDEEAFF.

The chain links TRBV19 to TRBJ1-3, with D unclear. The germline CDR1 and CDR2 sequences are LNHDA and SQIVND (reference sequence). V shed 5 bases and J shed 4 bases, with 18 bases lying between them. The CDR3 consists of 16 residues. In DNA, the CDR3 is TGTGCCAGTAGTCCCGCGGGGATCGCGACGGGAAACACCATATATTTT. Translation: CASSPAGIATGNTIYF.

The J gene is TRBJ2-1, the V gene TRBV10-3; 9 bases are a match to TRBD2. Per germline, CDR1 ENHRY and CDR2 SYGVKD. The CDR3 totals 14 residues. The V segment lost 8 bases and the J segment 7 bases; nucleotides outside the gene matches: 9. This chain's CDR3 is CAISSSGGLNEQFF. CDR3 sequence (DNA): TGTGCCATCTCGTCCAGCGGGGGGTTGAATGAGCAGTTCTTC.

V is TRBV2 and J is TRBJ2-3; 10 positions agree with TRBD1. The CDR3 spans 14 residues. The V gene end was trimmed by 8 bases and the J gene end by 4 bases; junction bases not matched to a gene: 6. Germline V gene lookup returns CDR1 SNHLY and CDR2 FYNNEI. For the CDR3, the DNA is TGTGCCAGCGGCCGGGACAGGGGACCAGATACGCAGTATTTT. This translates into CASGRDRGPDTQYF. The full variable domain, its missing parts supplied by reference TRBV2 and TRBJ2-3, is EPEVTQTPSHQVTQMGQEVILRCVPISNHLYFYWYRQILGQKVEFLVSFYNNEISEKSEIFDDQFSVERPDGSNFTLKIRSTKLEDSAMYFCASGRDRGPDTQYFGPGTRLTVL.

The rearrangement uses TRBV11-2 and TRBJ2-2; 8 nucleotides match TRBD1. This CDR3 comprises 19 residues. With V trimmed by 4 bases and J by 3 bases, 16 bases remained unmatched. From germline, CDR1 is SGHAT and CDR2 FQNNGV. The CDR3 coding sequence is TGTGCCAGCAGCTCTCCTTCACAGGGGGGAAGCGGTTACACCGGGGAGCTGTTTTTT. Its translation: CASSSPSQGGSGYTGELFF.

This clone has a single count. The chain employs TRBV10-2 and TRBJ1-5; tentatively, D is TRBD1 (5 bases). The CDR3 consists of 14 residues. Per the germline V gene, CDR1 is WSHSY and CDR2 is SAAADI. V lost 7 bases and J lost 2, with 12 bases in between. For the CDR3, the DNA is TGCGCCAGCAAAGGGGATGACGGCAATCAGCCCCAGCATTTT. Amino acid sequence: CASKGDDGNQPQHF.

This clone has only one observation. The V and J genes are TRBV30 and TRBJ1-2, with D possibly matching TRBD1 (5 bases). The CDR3 is 14 amino acids. Germline-derived CDR1 and CDR2 are GTSNPN and SVGIG (reference sequence). Trimming pared 4 bases from V and 4 bases from J, leaving 16 bases between. DNA of the CDR3: TGTGCCTGGACCCTGTCCAAGGGGCCCTATGGCTACACCTTC. This gives the protein CAWTLSKGPYGYTF.

This chain connects TRBV9 to TRBJ2-3; 9 bases agree with TRBD2. The V and J ends lost 4 bases and 2 bases, in that order; junction bases with no gene match: 17. Germline V gene lookup returns CDR1 SGDLS and CDR2 YYNGEE. The CDR3 loop spans 19 amino acids. The CDR3 bases are TGTGCCAGCAGCCCCCGTAGAGGCACCCTAGCGGGGACCACAGATACGCAGTATTTT. It yields the protein CASSPRRGTLAGTTDTQYF.

This clone was recorded a few times. The rearrangement links TRBV19 to TRBJ1-3; 8 bases are shared with TRBD1. There are 12 residues in the CDR3. Per the germline V gene, CDR1 is LNHDA and CDR2 is SQIVND (reference sequence). After removal of 9 bases from V and 5 bases from J, the junction contained 3 bases not matched to a gene. The CDR3 loop reads CASGTGRNTIYF. CDR3 in DNA: TGTGCCAGCGGGACAGGAAGAAACACCATATATTTT.

The gene calls are TRBV27 and TRBJ1-5; 9 nucleotides match TRBD1. V gave up 5 bases and J gave up 2 bases; unmatched junction bases: 1. Per germline, CDR1 MNHEY and CDR2 SMNVEV (reference sequence). CDR3 length equals 14 residues. In DNA, the CDR3 is TGTGCCAGCAGTCGGGACAGGGGCAATCAGCCCCAGCATTTT. Translating gives CASSRDRGNQPQHF.

The gene calls are TRBV7-3 and TRBJ1-2; 8 bases are shared with TRBD1. Germline V lookup: CDR1 SGHTA, CDR2 FQGTGA. The CDR3 totals 18 residues. V lost 2 bases, J lost 2 bases, and 13 bases stayed unmatched. The CDR3 coding sequence is TGTGCCAGCAGCTTAGAAGGTCAGGGGGCGTCTAAAAACTATGGCTACACCTTC. This gives the protein CASSLEGQGASKNYGYTF.

V is TRBV11-3 and J is TRBJ1-1; TRBD1 aligns across 9 bases. The germline CDR1 and CDR2 sequences are SGHNT and YENEEA. CDR3 length equals 15 residues. V was clipped by 4 bases and J by 2 bases; unmatched bases: 5. CDR3 protein: CASSSGQGGNTEAFF. The CDR3 coding sequence is TGTGCCAGCAGCTCGGGACAGGGCGGAAACACTGAAGCTTTCTTT.

The chain combines TRBV24-1 with TRBJ2-3, with TRBD2 matching over 8 bases. The V gene end was trimmed by 3 bases and the J gene end by 0 bases; junction bases not matched to a gene: 4. Germline V lookup: CDR1 KGHDR, CDR2 SFDVKD. The CDR3 has 16 amino acids. The DNA of the CDR3 is TGTGCCACCAGTGATACAAAGCGGGGGAGCACAGATACGCAGTATTTT. Protein: CATSDTKRGSTDTQYF.

This sequence joins TRBV24-1 and TRBJ2-5; TRBD1 aligns across 10 bases. Germline V gene data show CDR1 as KGHDR and CDR2 as SFDVKD. V dropped 2 bases and J dropped 5; count of bases not matched to a gene: 10. The CDR3 has 17 amino acids. The CDR3 DNA follows: TGTGCCACCAGTGATTGGACAGGGGGGGACTCCGGGGAGACCCAGTACTTC. Protein sequence: CATSDWTGGDSGETQYF.

This chain uses TRBV6-1 with TRBJ2-7; D is uncertain. The CDR3 is 13 amino acids. The germline V gene has CDR1 MNHNS and CDR2 SASEGT. V shed 0 bases and J shed 2 bases, with 5 bases lying between them. DNA of the CDR3: TGTGCCAGCAGTGAAGCTACAGCCTACGAGCAGTACTTC. As protein: CASSEATAYEQYF.

The chain joins TRBV6-6 to TRBJ1-4; 8 bases fit TRBD1. V shed 6 bases and J 5 bases; nucleotides not matched to a gene: 5. CDR3 size: 14 residues. In germline, CDR1 is MNHNY, CDR2 SVGAGI (reference sequence). This CDR3 reads CASRTGARNEKLFF. CDR3 nucleotide sequence: TGTGCCAGCAGGACAGGGGCCCGGAATGAAAAACTGTTTTTT.

V is TRBV6-6 and J is TRBJ1-2; D is possibly TRBD1 (6 bases). CDR3 length: 14 amino acids. The V gene's germline CDR1 is MNHNY and CDR2 SVGAGI (reference sequence). Trimming took 2 bases from V and 2 from J, leaving 9 bases between them. Written as DNA, the CDR3 is TGTGCCAGCAGTTACATGCAGGGGAACTATGGCTACACCTTC. It translates to CASSYMQGNYGYTF.

The chain links TRBV4-1 to TRBJ2-7; 9 bases fit TRBD1. CDR1 is MGHRA and CDR2 is YSYEKL in the germline V gene. The CDR3 contains 15 residues. The ends lost 2 bases at V and 3 bases at J; junction bases unmatched: 5. The CDR3 nucleotides read TGCGCCAGCAGCCAAATTTCGGGACAGGGCTACGAGCAGTACTTC. Translation: CASSQISGQGYEQYF.